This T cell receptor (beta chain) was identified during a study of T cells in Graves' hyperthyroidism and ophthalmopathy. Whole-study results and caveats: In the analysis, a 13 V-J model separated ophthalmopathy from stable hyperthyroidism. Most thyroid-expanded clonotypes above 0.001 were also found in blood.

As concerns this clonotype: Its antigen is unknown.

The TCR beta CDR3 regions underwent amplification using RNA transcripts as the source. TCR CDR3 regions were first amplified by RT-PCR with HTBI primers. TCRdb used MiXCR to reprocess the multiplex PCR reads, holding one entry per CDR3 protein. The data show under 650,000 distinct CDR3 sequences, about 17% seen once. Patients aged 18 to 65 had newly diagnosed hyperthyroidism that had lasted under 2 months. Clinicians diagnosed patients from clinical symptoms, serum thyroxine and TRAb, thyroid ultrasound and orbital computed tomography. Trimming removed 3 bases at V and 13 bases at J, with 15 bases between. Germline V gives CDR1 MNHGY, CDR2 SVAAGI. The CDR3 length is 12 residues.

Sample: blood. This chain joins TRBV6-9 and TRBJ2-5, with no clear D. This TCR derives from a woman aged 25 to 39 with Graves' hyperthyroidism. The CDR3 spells CASSYSKLPWYF. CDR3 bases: TGTGCCAGCAGTTACTCGAAGCTGCCTTGGTACTTC.